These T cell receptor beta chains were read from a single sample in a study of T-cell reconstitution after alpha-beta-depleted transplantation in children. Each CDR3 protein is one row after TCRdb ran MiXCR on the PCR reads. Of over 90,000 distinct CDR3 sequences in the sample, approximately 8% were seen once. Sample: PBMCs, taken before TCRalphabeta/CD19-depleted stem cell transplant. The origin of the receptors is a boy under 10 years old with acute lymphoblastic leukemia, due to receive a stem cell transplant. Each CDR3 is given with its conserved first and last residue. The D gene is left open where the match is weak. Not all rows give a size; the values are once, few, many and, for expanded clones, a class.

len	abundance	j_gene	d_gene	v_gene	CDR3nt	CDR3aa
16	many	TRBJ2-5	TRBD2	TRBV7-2	TGTGCCAGCAGTCTCGGCCTAGCGGGGCCCCAAGAGACCCAGTACTTC	CASSLGLAGPQETQYF
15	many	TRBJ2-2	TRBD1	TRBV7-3	TGTGCCAGCAGCTTAACAGGGGGCGCCACCGGGGAGCTGTTTTTT	CASSLTGGATGELFF
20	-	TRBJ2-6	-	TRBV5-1	TGCGCCAGCAGCCCCCCAAGTTTCGGGATCCAGGGATCTGGGGCCAACGTCCTGACTTTC	CASSPPSFGIQGSGANVLTF
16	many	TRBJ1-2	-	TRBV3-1	TGTGCCAGCAGCCAAGCTTGGACCGAGGCAGGAGATGGCTACACCTTC	CASSQAWTEAGDGYTF
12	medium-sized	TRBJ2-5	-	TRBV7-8	TGTGCCAGCAGCTCGTCACGGGAGACCCAGTACTTC	CASSSSRETQYF
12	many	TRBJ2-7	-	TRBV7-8	TGTGCCAGCAGCGACAGTTCCTACGAGCAGTACTTC	CASSDSSYEQYF
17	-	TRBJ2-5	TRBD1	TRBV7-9	TGTGCCAGCAGCTACGCCGGGACAGGGGGTTCCCAAGAGACCCAGTACTTC	CASSYAGTGGSQETQYF
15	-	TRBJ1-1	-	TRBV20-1	TGCAGTGCCCTGAGTCCTGCGTCATCGAACACTGAAGCTTTCTTT	CSALSPASSNTEAFF
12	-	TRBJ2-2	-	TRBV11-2	TGTGCCAGCAGCTCCCTGTGGGGGGAGCTGTTTTTT	CASSSLWGELFF
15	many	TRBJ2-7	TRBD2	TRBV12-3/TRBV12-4	TGTGCCAGCAGTTTTAGGGCGGGGGAGAGATACGAGCAGTACTTC	CASSFRAGERYEQYF
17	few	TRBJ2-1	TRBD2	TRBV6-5	TGTGCCAGCAGTTACTCAATAGCGGGGGGCCCGGCCAATGAGCAGTTCTTC	CASSYSIAGGPANEQFF
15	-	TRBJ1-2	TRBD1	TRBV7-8	TGTGCCAGCAGCCCTCGACAGGGCACAAACTATGGCTACACCTTC	CASSPRQGTNYGYTF
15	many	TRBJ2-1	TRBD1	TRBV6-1	TGTGCCAGCAGTGGTAAGGGACAGGGCAAAAATGAGCAGTTCTTC	CASSGKGQGKNEQFF
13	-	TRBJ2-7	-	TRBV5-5	TGTGCCAGCAGCTTGGAGACAGTTTTGAGGCAGTACTTC	CASSLETVLRQYF
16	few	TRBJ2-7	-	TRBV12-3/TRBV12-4	TGTGCCAGCAGTTTCGGGAACGGACAGCTCTCCTACGAGCAGTACTTC	CASSFGNGQLSYEQYF
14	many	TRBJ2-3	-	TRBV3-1	TGTGCCAGCAGCAACGGACCAATCACAGATACGCAGTATTTT	CASSNGPITDTQYF
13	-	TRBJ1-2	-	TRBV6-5	TGTGCCAGCAGGGGGTTAGAGAACTATGGCTACACCTTC	CASRGLENYGYTF
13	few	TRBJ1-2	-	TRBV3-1	TGTGCCAGCAGCCAAGTCAGAGGGGATGGCTACACCTTC	CASSQVRGDGYTF
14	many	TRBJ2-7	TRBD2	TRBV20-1	TGCAGTGCTGGGACTAGCGGGGGGGCCTACGAGCAGTACTTC	CSAGTSGGAYEQYF
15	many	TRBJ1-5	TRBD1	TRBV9	TGTGCCAGCACCGTAACAGGGGATAGCAATCAGCCCCAGCATTTT	CASTVTGDSNQPQHF
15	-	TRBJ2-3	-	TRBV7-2	TGTGCCAGCAGCTTAGGCCCCGCCGGCACAGATACGCAGTATTTT	CASSLGPAGTDTQYF
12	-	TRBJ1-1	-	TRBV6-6	TGTGCCAGCAATGGAGCCCCGACTGAAGCTTTCTTT	CASNGAPTEAFF
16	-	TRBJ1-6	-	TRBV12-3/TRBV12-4	TGTGCCAGCAGTTTAGGAGGGCAGGGTAGAAATTCACCCCTCCACTTT	CASSLGGQGRNSPLHF
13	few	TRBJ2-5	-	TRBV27	TGTGCCAGCAGTTTATTTCCCCAAGAGACCCAGTACTTC	CASSLFPQETQYF
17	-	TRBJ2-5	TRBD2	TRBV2	TGTGCCAGCAGCGCTACGAGGGGCGGGGGGCCCGAAGAGACCCAGTACTTC	CASSATRGGGPEETQYF
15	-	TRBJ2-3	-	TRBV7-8	TGTGCCAGCAGCTTAGCGCACGACTCCCGAGATACGCAGTATTTT	CASSLAHDSRDTQYF
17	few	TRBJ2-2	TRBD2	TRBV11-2	TGTGCCAGCAGCTTAGATGGTAGCGGGGCGAACACCGGGGAGCTGTTTTTT	CASSLDGSGANTGELFF
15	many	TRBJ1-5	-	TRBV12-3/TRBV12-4	TGTGCCAGCAGTTCTGATGGACGTCTCAATCAGCCCCAGCATTTT	CASSSDGRLNQPQHF
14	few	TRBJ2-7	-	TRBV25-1	TGTGCCAGCAGTGAACGGACGGTTCCCTACGAGCAGTACTTC	CASSERTVPYEQYF
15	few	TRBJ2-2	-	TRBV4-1	TGCGCCAGCAGCCAAGGTGCGGTTCAGGCCGGGGAGCTGTTTTTT	CASSQGAVQAGELFF
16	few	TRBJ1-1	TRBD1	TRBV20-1	TGCAGTGCCACCGCCGGGACAGGGGTATGGGACACTGAAGCTTTCTTT	CSATAGTGVWDTEAFF
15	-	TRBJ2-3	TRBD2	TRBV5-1	TGCGCCAGCAGCTTGGAACTAGCGGGGCTCGATACGCAGTATTTT	CASSLELAGLDTQYF
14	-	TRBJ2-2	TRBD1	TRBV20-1	TGCAGTGCGAGGGACAGGGTAAACACCGGGGAGCTGTTTTTT	CSARDRVNTGELFF
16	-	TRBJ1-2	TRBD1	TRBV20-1	TGCAGTGCCGTAATTAACCCCAGACAGGGAGACTATGGCTACACCTTC	CSAVINPRQGDYGYTF
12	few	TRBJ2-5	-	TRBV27	TGTGCCAGCGGCCCGGGGGAAGAGACCCAGTACTTC	CASGPGEETQYF
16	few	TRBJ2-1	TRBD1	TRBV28	TGTGCCAGCAGTGTACCTCCGGGACAGGGGTACAATGAGCAGTTCTTC	CASSVPPGQGYNEQFF
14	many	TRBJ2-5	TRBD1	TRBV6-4	TGTGCCAGCAGCCCGACAGGGGAGAGGGAGACCCAGTACTTC	CASSPTGERETQYF